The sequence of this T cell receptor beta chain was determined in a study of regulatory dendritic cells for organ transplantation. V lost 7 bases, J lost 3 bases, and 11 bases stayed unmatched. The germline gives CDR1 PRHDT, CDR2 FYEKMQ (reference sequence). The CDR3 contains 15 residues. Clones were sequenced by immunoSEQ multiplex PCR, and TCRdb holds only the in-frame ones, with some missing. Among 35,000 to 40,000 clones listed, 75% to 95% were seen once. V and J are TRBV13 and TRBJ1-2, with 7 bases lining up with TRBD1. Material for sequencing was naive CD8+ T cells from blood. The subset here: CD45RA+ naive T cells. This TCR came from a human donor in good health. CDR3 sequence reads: CASTIQGGEYYGYTF. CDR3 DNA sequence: TGTGCCAGCACGATCCAGGGGGGGGAGTACTATGGCTACACCTTC.